This T cell receptor (beta chain) came from a study of blood T cell repertoires in COVID-19. Study-level information: Samples taken during acute and convalescent COVID-19 were collected in the United States, Italy and Spain. T cells, B-cell-depleted T cells, or PBMCs supplied cDNA or gDNA.

Source study methods: The assay estimated nucleated cells by amplifying reference gene primers. Profiled with immunoSEQ multiplex PCR; TCRdb holds only in-frame clones, not every one. That table is the source of V, J and clone size, and D and trimming were worked out from the DNA. Of roughly 100,000 clones in the sample, just under 95% are singletons; the top ten hold more than 1.5%. The junction had 3 bases not matched to a gene; V was cut back by 0 bases and J by 11 bases. The CDR3 has 12 amino acids. The germline V gene encodes CDR1 MNHNY and CDR2 SVGAGI (reference sequence). The rearrangement links TRBV6-6 to TRBJ1-1, with TRBD1 matching over 7 bases. The source of this sequence is a woman aged 45 to 65 with COVID-19, enrolled during active disease. Material for sequencing was peripheral blood. CDR3 sequence (DNA): TGTGCCAGCAGTTACTCCCAGGGGGATGCTTTCTTT. Its protein is CASSYSQGDAFF.